Following are 13 T cell receptor beta chains from one sample sequenced in a study of T-cell memory formation after mild COVID-19. MiXCR, applied by TCRdb to the 5' RACE reads, yields one record per CDR3 protein. The profile shows 300,000 to 400,000 distinct CDR3 sequences, 15% to 20% of them singletons. The sequencing input was PBMCs or a T cell subset sorted from them (not recorded which). Source of these receptors: a man between 18 and 35 years old who had mild COVID-19 (a few samples of this study predate the infection). Cell type and time point are not known.

The table lists this clonotype with a few counts. The J gene is TRBJ1-3, the V gene TRBV4-1; no firm D call. The V gene lost 0 bases and the J gene lost 1 base, with 13 bases spanning the gap. Germline CDR1 and CDR2: MGHRA and YSYEKL. The CDR3 covers 17 residues. The CDR3 DNA reads TGCGCCAGCAGCCAAGATCGGCCGGACCCTTCTGGAAACACCATATATTTT. Translation: CASSQDRPDPSGNTIYF.

In this sample, this clonotype turned up many times. The genes are TRBV4-1 and TRBJ2-1; possible D gene TRBD1, 6 bases. Trimming shortened V by 1 base and J by 0 bases, and 16 bases separated the two germline ends. The CDR3 consists of 18 residues. Germline V gene lookup returns CDR1 MGHRA and CDR2 YSYEKL. Here the CDR3 reads CASSQGGRRGASYNEQFF. In DNA form, the CDR3 reads TGCGCCAGCAGCCAAGGGGGGCGAAGGGGAGCCTCCTACAATGAGCAGTTCTTC.

The CDR3 protein is CASSGQAGAGGYTF. The CDR3 DNA is TGTGCCAGCAGTGGCCAGGCAGGGGCGGGCGGCTACACCTTC. The V gene is TRBV6-5, the J gene TRBJ1-2; tentatively, D is TRBD1 (6 bases). Germline CDR1 reads MNHEY; CDR2 reads SVGAGI. The V and J ends lost 5 bases and 8 bases respectively, with 18 bases between them. The CDR3 totals 14 residues.

The V call is TRBV6-5, the J call TRBJ1-1; D is ambiguous. Trimming left V 5 bases short and J 3 bases short, with 16 bases between. Germline CDR1 and CDR2: MNHEY and SVGAGI. This CDR3 comprises 15 residues. The CDR3 loop reads CASSRGWDVDTEAFF. DNA for the CDR3: TGTGCCAGCAGTCGAGGGTGGGATGTAGACACTGAAGCTTTCTTT.

As DNA, the CDR3 is TGTGCCAGCAGCGAATGGGGTTTCCCAGATACGCAGTATTTT. It encodes CASSEWGFPDTQYF. V usage is TRBV9 and J usage is TRBJ2-3; no firm D call. Germline lookup yields CDR1 SGDLS and CDR2 YYNGEE. The V gene lost 3 bases and the J gene lost 4 bases, with 12 bases spanning the gap. CDR3 length: 14 amino acids.

There are a few counts of this clonotype. The chain employs TRBV30 and TRBJ1-1; D remains unclear. This CDR3 has 9 residues. The V gene lost 8 bases and the J gene lost 1 base, with 2 bases spanning the gap. CDR1 is GTSNPN, CDR2 SVGIG, per germline (reference sequence). CDR3 sequence reads: CATNTEAFF. The CDR3 bases are TGTGCCACGAACACTGAAGCTTTCTTT.

Only a few counts were recorded for this clonotype. The J gene is TRBJ2-7, the V gene TRBV5-1, with TRBD1 as a possible D gene (6 bases). Trimming took off 2 bases at V and 0 bases at J, with 12 bases between the two ends. Germline V CDR1 and CDR2: SGHRS, YFSETQ. CDR3 length: 15 amino acids. CDR3 bases: TGCGCCAGCAGCTTCGCGGAGACAGGCTCCTACGAGCAGTACTTC. Protein: CASSFAETGSYEQYF.

There are a few counts of this clonotype. The V gene is TRBV28, the J gene TRBJ2-2; maybe TRBD2 (6 bases). This CDR3 has 14 residues. The V gene lost 4 bases and the J gene lost 4 bases, with 10 bases spanning the gap. Germline CDR1 reads MDHEN; CDR2 reads SYDVKM. CDR3 residues: CASSWRGPTGELFF. CDR3 in DNA: TGTGCCAGCAGTTGGCGGGGACCCACCGGGGAGCTGTTTTTT.

This clonotype was observed a handful of times. The chain recombines TRBV5-4 with TRBJ2-3; possible D gene TRBD2, 5 bases. The CDR3 runs 15 residues. Trimming removed 4 bases from V and 6 bases from J, with 18 bases in between. The germline gives CDR1 SGHNT, CDR2 YYREEE (reference sequence). CDR3 region: CASSPSGLGGDTQYF. Here the CDR3 DNA reads TGTGCCAGCAGCCCGTCCGGACTGGGCGGGGATACGCAGTATTTT.

The V gene is TRBV29-1, the J gene TRBJ1-1; 9 bases are shared with TRBD1. The germline V gene has CDR1 SQVTM and CDR2 ANQGSEA. CDR3 length: 13 amino acids. Trimming removed 7 bases from V and 1 base from J; junction bases left unmatched: 4. For the CDR3, the DNA is TGCAGCGCTAGGGGACAGGGGAACACTGAAGCTTTCTTT. Translating gives CSARGQGNTEAFF.

This clonotype was seen ten or more times. This chain links TRBV10-3 with TRBJ2-3; the D is unclear. V lost 0 bases and J lost 3, with 10 bases in between. The CDR3 sequence is 15 residues long. In germline, CDR1 is ENHRY, CDR2 SYGVKD. The CDR3 region is CAISESATVTDTQYF. The CDR3 DNA reads as TGTGCCATCAGTGAGTCGGCAACCGTAACAGATACGCAGTATTTT.

This CDR3 reads CASSGTYQPQHF. CDR3 bases: TGTGCCAGCAGTGGGACATATCAGCCCCAGCATTTT. This chain uses TRBV28 with TRBJ1-5; TRBD1 is a possible D gene (6 bases). V lost 5 bases and J 5 bases, leaving 7 bases between the germline ends. Germline-derived CDR1 and CDR2 are MDHEN and SYDVKM. The CDR3 loop spans 12 amino acids. Supplemented by reference TRBV28 and TRBJ1-5, the full variable domain reads DVKVTQSSRYLVKRTGEKVFLECVQDMDHENMFWYRQDPGLGLRLIYFSYDVKMKEKGDIPEGYSVSREKKERFSLILESASTNQTSMYLCASSGTYQPQHFGDGTRLSIL.

This clonotype was seen a handful of times. This chain connects TRBV4-3 to TRBJ2-1; 7 nucleotides agree with TRBD1. J was trimmed by 0 bases and V by 0 bases; bases with no gene match: 5. The V gene's germline CDR1 is LGHNA and CDR2 YSLEER. The CDR3 has 17 residues. The CDR3 DNA is TGCGCCAGCAGCCAAGATCCCGAGGGGGCCTCCTACAATGAGCAGTTCTTC. Translation: CASSQDPEGASYNEQFF.